These T cell receptor beta chains were read from a single sample in a study of cytomegalovirus exposure and HLA in healthy donors. Clones were read by immunoSEQ multiplex PCR, and TCRdb kept only the in-frame ones, dropping some. Of some 130,000 clones detected, more than 70% appear once; the ten largest clones hold roughly 1.4%. Sequencing was carried out using PBMCs. Receptor source: a man aged 30 to 45 in good health and CMV-seronegative. Both conserved end residues are part of each CDR3. The order of the fields is D gene, clone size, V gene, CDR3 length, J gene, CDR3 protein, CDR3 DNA. The D gene is left open where the match is weak. Some rows mark clone size as missing; the rest say once, few, many or name a class of expanded clone.

D gene: .; clone size: .; V gene: TRBV6-1; CDR3 length: 12; J gene: TRBJ1-2; CDR3 protein: CASRPTEYGYTF; CDR3 DNA: TGTGCCAGCAGGCCGACAGAGTATGGCTACACCTTC
D gene: .; clone size: .; V gene: TRBV5-4; CDR3 length: 13; J gene: TRBJ2-1; CDR3 protein: CASSLLSDNEQFF; CDR3 DNA: TGTGCCAGCAGCTTGCTTTCGGACAATGAGCAGTTCTTC
D gene: .; clone size: .; V gene: TRBV18; CDR3 length: 12; J gene: TRBJ1-4; CDR3 protein: CASSRTDEKLFF; CDR3 DNA: TGTGCCAGCTCACGGACTGATGAAAAACTGTTTTTT
D gene: .; clone size: .; V gene: TRBV2; CDR3 length: 12; J gene: TRBJ2-2; CDR3 protein: CASKGPAGELFF; CDR3 DNA: TGTGCCAGCAAGGGGCCTGCGGGGGAGCTGTTTTTT
D gene: .; clone size: .; V gene: TRBV9; CDR3 length: 14; J gene: TRBJ1-2; CDR3 protein: CASSVEGRRLGDTF; CDR3 DNA: TGTGCCAGCAGCGTAGAGGGTCGGCGCTTAGGGGACACCTTC
D gene: .; clone size: .; V gene: TRBV29-1; CDR3 length: 15; J gene: TRBJ2-1; CDR3 protein: CSVPRTEGVLNEQFF; CDR3 DNA: TGCAGCGTCCCTCGAACAGAGGGAGTACTAAATGAGCAGTTCTTC
D gene: .; clone size: .; V gene: TRBV18; CDR3 length: 13; J gene: TRBJ2-3; CDR3 protein: CASSPRVADTQYF; CDR3 DNA: TGTGCCAGCTCACCACGAGTAGCAGATACGCAGTATTTT
D gene: .; clone size: .; V gene: TRBV7-2; CDR3 length: 13; J gene: TRBJ2-5; CDR3 protein: CASSIDRQETQYF; CDR3 DNA: TGTGCCAGCAGCATCGACAGGCAAGAGACCCAGTACTTC
D gene: TRBD1; clone size: .; V gene: TRBV7-9; CDR3 length: 15; J gene: TRBJ1-6; CDR3 protein: CASSQTDRGSSPLHF; CDR3 DNA: TGTGCCAGCAGCCAAACGGACAGGGGCAGTTCACCCCTCCACTTT
D gene: .; clone size: .; V gene: TRBV29-1; CDR3 length: 10; J gene: TRBJ1-5; CDR3 protein: CSNSRGPQHF; CDR3 DNA: TGCAGCAACTCTCGGGGGCCCCAGCATTTT
D gene: TRBD1; clone size: .; V gene: TRBV5-6; CDR3 length: 18; J gene: TRBJ2-6; CDR3 protein: CASSHTTGYFSGANVLTF; CDR3 DNA: TGTGCCAGCAGCCATACGACAGGGTACTTCTCTGGGGCCAACGTCCTGACTTTC
D gene: .; clone size: .; V gene: TRBV5-6; CDR3 length: 14; J gene: TRBJ2-3; CDR3 protein: CASSLTGAEDTQYF; CDR3 DNA: TGTGCCAGCAGCTTGACGGGAGCAGAAGATACGCAGTATTTT
D gene: .; clone size: .; V gene: TRBV6-1; CDR3 length: 13; J gene: TRBJ2-7; CDR3 protein: CASSEQVSYEQYF; CDR3 DNA: TGTGCCAGCAGTGAGCAGGTTTCCTACGAGCAGTACTTC
D gene: TRBD1; clone size: once; V gene: TRBV7-9; CDR3 length: 14; J gene: TRBJ2-1; CDR3 protein: CASSLAVRGNEQFF; CDR3 DNA: TGTGCCAGCAGCTTAGCCGTCAGGGGGAATGAGCAGTTCTTC
D gene: .; clone size: .; V gene: TRBV21-1; CDR3 length: 18; J gene: TRBJ2-3; CDR3 protein: CASSSRTWTSGHTDTQYF; CDR3 DNA: TGTGCCAGCAGCTCCCGAACCTGGACTAGCGGGCACACAGATACGCAGTATTTT
D gene: .; clone size: few; V gene: TRBV6-1; CDR3 length: 15; J gene: TRBJ1-1; CDR3 protein: CASSGGVTGSTEAFF; CDR3 DNA: TGTGCCAGCAGTGGAGGGGTCACAGGGAGCACTGAAGCTTTCTTT
D gene: TRBD2; clone size: .; V gene: TRBV4-1; CDR3 length: 16; J gene: TRBJ2-7; CDR3 protein: CASSHLTGLAAYEQYF; CDR3 DNA: TGCGCCAGCAGCCACCTTACGGGACTAGCGGCCTACGAGCAGTACTTC
D gene: TRBD2; clone size: .; V gene: TRBV9; CDR3 length: 17; J gene: TRBJ2-1; CDR3 protein: CASSVGLKGGRGDEQFF; CDR3 DNA: TGTGCCAGCAGCGTAGGTCTAAAGGGCGGGAGGGGGGATGAGCAGTTCTTC
D gene: .; clone size: .; V gene: TRBV5-6; CDR3 length: 13; J gene: TRBJ1-1; CDR3 protein: CASSWGQNTEAFF; CDR3 DNA: TGTGCCAGCAGCTGGGGACAGAACACTGAAGCTTTCTTT
D gene: .; clone size: once; V gene: TRBV6-1; CDR3 length: 14; J gene: TRBJ1-3; CDR3 protein: CASNLVGSGNTIYF; CDR3 DNA: TGTGCCAGCAATCTGGTCGGCTCTGGAAACACCATATATTTT
D gene: .; clone size: .; V gene: TRBV15; CDR3 length: 14; J gene: TRBJ1-1; CDR3 protein: CATSRTQGNVEAFF; CDR3 DNA: TGTGCCACCAGCAGAACGCAGGGGAACGTTGAAGCTTTCTTT
D gene: .; clone size: .; V gene: TRBV7-9; CDR3 length: 14; J gene: TRBJ2-7; CDR3 protein: CASSSDGGVYEQYF; CDR3 DNA: TGTGCCAGCAGCTCCGACGGGGGAGTCTACGAGCAGTACTTC
D gene: TRBD1; clone size: .; V gene: TRBV30; CDR3 length: 15; J gene: TRBJ1-1; CDR3 protein: CAWSEWRQGATEAFF; CDR3 DNA: TGTGCCTGGAGCGAATGGAGGCAGGGGGCCACTGAAGCTTTCTTT
D gene: TRBD2; clone size: .; V gene: TRBV5-1; CDR3 length: 16; J gene: TRBJ2-1; CDR3 protein: CASSLAWTSGYNEQFF; CDR3 DNA: TGCGCCAGCAGCTTGGCATGGACTAGCGGATACAATGAGCAGTTCTTC
D gene: TRBD2; clone size: .; V gene: TRBV13; CDR3 length: 15; J gene: TRBJ2-1; CDR3 protein: CASRREGRLSIEQFF; CDR3 DNA: TGTGCCAGCAGGCGGGAGGGCCGGCTATCAATTGAGCAGTTCTTC
D gene: .; clone size: .; V gene: TRBV25-1; CDR3 length: 15; J gene: TRBJ2-6; CDR3 protein: CASSEFGSGANVLTF; CDR3 DNA: TGTGCCAGCAGTGAATTCGGGTCTGGGGCCAACGTCCTGACTTTC
D gene: .; clone size: .; V gene: TRBV29-1; CDR3 length: 14; J gene: TRBJ1-5; CDR3 protein: CSSTAGHCNQPQHF; CDR3 DNA: TGCAGCAGCACGGCGGGTCATTGCAATCAGCCCCAGCATTTT
D gene: .; clone size: .; V gene: TRBV28; CDR3 length: 16; J gene: TRBJ2-2; CDR3 protein: CASSFTGAPNTGELFF; CDR3 DNA: TGTGCCAGCAGTTTTACGGGAGCACCTAACACCGGGGAGCTGTTTTTT
D gene: .; clone size: .; V gene: TRBV30; CDR3 length: 17; J gene: TRBJ1-2; CDR3 protein: CAWSVRVWQGKPYGYTF; CDR3 DNA: TGTGCCTGGAGTGTACGAGTTTGGCAGGGTAAACCCTATGGCTACACCTTC